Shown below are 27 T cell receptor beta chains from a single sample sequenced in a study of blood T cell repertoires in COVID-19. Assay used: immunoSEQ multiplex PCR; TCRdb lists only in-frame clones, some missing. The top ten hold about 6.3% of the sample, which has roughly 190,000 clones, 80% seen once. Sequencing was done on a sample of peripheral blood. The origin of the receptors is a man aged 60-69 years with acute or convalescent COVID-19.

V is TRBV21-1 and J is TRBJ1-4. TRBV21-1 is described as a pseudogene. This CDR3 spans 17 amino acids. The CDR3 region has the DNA TGTGCCAGCAGCAAGGGGGGAGGAACCGCAACTAATGAAAAACTGTTTTTT. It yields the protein CASSKGGGTATNEKLFF.

CDR3 loop: CAWSSPSGGAGQPQHF. As DNA, the CDR3 is TGTGCCTGGAGTTCCCCCTCGGGGGGCGCGGGTCAGCCCCAGCATTTT. The V gene is TRBV30, the J gene TRBJ1-5; tentatively, D is TRBD1 (6 bases). Trimming removed 2 bases from V and 6 bases from J, with 20 bases in between. Germline lookup yields CDR1 GTSNPN and CDR2 SVGIG (reference sequence). The CDR3 totals 16 residues.

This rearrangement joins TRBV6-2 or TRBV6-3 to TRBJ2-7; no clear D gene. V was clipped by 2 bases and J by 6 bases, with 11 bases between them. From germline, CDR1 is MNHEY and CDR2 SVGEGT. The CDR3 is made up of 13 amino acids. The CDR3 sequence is CASSYHSQPEQYF. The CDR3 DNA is TGTGCCAGCAGTTACCATTCACAACCCGAGCAGTACTTC.

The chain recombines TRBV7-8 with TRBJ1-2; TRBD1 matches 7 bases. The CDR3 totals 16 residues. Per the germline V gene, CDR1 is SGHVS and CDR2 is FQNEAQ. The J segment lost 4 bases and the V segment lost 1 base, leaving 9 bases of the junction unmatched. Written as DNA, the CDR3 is TGTGCCAGCAGCTTAGGTGGGGGGACAGATCCCTATGGCTACACCTTC. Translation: CASSLGGGTDPYGYTF.

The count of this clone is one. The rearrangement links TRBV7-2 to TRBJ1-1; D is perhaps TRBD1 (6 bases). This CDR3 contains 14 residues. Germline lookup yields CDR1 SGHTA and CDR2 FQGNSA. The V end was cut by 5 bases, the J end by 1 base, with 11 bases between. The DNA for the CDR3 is TGTGCCAGCAGCAGAATGGGACAGAACACTGAAGCTTTCTTT. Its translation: CASSRMGQNTEAFF.

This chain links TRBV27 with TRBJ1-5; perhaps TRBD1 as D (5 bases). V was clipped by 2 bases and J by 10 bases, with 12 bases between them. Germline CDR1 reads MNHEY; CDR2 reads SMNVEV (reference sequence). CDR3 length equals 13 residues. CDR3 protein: CASSLGRVDPQHF. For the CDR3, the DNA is TGTGCCAGCAGTTTAGGCAGGGTCGATCCCCAGCATTTT.

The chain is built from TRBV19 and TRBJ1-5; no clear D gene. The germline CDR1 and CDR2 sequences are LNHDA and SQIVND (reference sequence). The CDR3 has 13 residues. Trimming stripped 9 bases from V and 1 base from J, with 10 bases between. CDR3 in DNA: TGTGCCAGCACTTATAAGAGCAATCAGCCCCAGCATTTT. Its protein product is CASTYKSNQPQHF. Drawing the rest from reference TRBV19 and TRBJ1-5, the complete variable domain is DGGITQSPKYLFRKEGQNVTLSCEQNLNHDAMYWYRQDPGQGLRLIYYSQIVNDFQKGDIAEGYSVSREKKESFPLTVTSAQKNPTAFYLCASTYKSNQPQHFGDGTRLSIL.

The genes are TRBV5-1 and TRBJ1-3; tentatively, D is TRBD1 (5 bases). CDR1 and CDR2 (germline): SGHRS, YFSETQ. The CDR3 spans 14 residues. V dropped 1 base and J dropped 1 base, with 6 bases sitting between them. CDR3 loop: CASSLSGSGNTIYF. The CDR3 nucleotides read TGCGCCAGCAGCTTGTCAGGGTCTGGAAACACCATATATTTT.

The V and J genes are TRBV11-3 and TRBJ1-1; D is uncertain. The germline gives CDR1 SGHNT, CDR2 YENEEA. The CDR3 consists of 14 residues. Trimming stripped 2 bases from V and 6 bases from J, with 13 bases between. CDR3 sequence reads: CASSLQSGSAEAFF. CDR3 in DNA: TGTGCCAGCAGCTTACAATCGGGAAGCGCTGAAGCTTTCTTT.

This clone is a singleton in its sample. The CDR3 here is CASTRRGGANDEQFF. CDR3 coding DNA: TGTGCCAGCACCCGTCGCGGGGGGGCCAACGATGAGCAGTTCTTC. The chain recombines TRBV9 with TRBJ2-1; 9 bases are shared with TRBD2. Trimming removed 6 bases from V and 8 bases from J; junction bases left unmatched: 12. Germline CDR1 is SGDLS and CDR2 is YYNGEE. The CDR3 covers 15 residues.

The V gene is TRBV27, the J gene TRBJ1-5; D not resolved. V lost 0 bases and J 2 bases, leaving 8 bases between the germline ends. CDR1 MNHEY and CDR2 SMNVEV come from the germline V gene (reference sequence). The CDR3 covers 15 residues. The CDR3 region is CASSLSAGGNQPQHF. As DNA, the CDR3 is TGTGCCAGCAGTTTATCGGCGGGTGGCAATCAGCCCCAGCATTTT.

The CDR3 DNA sequence: TGTGCCAGCAGAAGCCTACGCACAGATACGCAGTATTTT. Its protein product is CASRSLRTDTQYF. The rearrangement uses TRBV11-2 and TRBJ2-3, with no clear D. V lost 6 bases and J 1 base, leaving 8 bases between the germline ends. Germline loops: CDR1 SGHAT, CDR2 FQNNGV. This CDR3 comprises 13 residues.

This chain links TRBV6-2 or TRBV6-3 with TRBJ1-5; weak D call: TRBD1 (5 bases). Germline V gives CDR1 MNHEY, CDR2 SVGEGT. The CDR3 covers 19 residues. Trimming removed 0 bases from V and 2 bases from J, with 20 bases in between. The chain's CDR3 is CASSYSPAGTGSGNQPQHF. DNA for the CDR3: TGTGCCAGCAGTTACTCCCCTGCCGGGACCGGGAGCGGCAATCAGCCCCAGCATTTT.

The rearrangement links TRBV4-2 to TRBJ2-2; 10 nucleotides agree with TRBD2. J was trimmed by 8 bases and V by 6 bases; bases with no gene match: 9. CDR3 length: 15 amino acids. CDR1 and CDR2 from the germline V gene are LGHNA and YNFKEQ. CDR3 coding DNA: TGTGCCAGCAGGGAAGCGGGGGGGCCGGCTGGGGAGCTGTTTTTT. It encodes CASREAGGPAGELFF.

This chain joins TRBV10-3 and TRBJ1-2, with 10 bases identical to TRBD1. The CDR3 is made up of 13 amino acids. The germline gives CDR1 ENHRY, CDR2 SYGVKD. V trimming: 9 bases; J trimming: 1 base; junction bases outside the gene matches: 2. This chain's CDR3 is CAIGQGGNYGYTF. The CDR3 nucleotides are TGTGCCATAGGACAGGGGGGTAACTATGGCTACACCTTC.

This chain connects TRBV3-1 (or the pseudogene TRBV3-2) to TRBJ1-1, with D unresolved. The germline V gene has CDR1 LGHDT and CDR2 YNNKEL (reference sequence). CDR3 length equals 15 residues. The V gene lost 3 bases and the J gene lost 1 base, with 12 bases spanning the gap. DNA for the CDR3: TGTGCCAGCAGCCAGCGGTCGGAGTGGAACACTGAAGCTTTCTTT. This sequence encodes CASSQRSEWNTEAFF.

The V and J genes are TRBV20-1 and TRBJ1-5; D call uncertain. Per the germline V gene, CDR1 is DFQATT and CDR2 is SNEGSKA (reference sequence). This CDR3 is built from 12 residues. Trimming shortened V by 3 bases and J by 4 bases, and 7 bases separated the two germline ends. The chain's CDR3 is CSASGQNQPQHF. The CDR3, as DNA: TGCAGTGCTAGTGGGCAGAATCAGCCCCAGCATTTT.

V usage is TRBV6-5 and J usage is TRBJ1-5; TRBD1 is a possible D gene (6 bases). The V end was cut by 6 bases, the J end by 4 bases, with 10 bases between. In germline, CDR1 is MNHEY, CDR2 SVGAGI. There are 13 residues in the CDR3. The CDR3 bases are TGTGCCAGCAGGGCCCAGGGGAATCAGCCCCAGCATTTT. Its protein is CASRAQGNQPQHF.

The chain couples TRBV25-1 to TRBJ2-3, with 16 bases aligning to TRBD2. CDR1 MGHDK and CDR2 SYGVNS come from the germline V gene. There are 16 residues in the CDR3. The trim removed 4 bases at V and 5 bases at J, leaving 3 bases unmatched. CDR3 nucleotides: TGTGCCAGCAGTGGAGGGACTAGCGGGAGGGGAGATACGCAGTATTTT. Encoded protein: CASSGGTSGRGDTQYF.

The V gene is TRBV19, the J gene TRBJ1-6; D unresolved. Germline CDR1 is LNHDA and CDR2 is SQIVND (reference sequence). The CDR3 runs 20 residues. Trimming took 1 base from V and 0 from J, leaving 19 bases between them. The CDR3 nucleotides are TGTGCCAGTAGTATAGCCCTAGGCATGGACGGAGGCTCCTATAATTCACCCCTCCACTTT. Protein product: CASSIALGMDGGSYNSPLHF.

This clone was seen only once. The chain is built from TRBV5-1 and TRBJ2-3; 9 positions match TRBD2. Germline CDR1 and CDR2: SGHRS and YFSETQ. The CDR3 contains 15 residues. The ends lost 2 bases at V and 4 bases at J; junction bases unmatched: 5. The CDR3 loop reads CASSFGGRGADTQYF. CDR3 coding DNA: TGCGCCAGCAGCTTCGGCGGGAGGGGGGCAGATACGCAGTATTTT.

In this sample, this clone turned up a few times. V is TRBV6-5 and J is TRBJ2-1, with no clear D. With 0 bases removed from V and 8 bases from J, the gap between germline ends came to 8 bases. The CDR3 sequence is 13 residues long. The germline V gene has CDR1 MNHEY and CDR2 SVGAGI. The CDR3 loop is CASSYSWAHEQFF. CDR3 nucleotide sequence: TGTGCCAGCAGTTACTCTTGGGCGCATGAGCAGTTCTTC.

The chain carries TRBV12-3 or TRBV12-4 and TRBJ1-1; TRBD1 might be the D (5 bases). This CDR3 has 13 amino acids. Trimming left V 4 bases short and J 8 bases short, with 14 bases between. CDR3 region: CASSWTGGLEAFF. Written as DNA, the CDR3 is TGTGCCAGCAGTTGGACGGGGGGGTTGGAAGCTTTCTTT.

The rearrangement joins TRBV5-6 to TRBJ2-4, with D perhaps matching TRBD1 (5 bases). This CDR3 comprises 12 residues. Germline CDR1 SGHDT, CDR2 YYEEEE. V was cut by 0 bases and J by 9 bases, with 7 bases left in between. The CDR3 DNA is TGTGCCAGCAGCTTGGAAAGGGGCATTCAGTACTTC. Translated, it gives CASSLERGIQYF. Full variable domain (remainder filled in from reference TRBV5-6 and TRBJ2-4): DAGVTQSPTHLIKTRGQQVTLRCSPKSGHDTVSWYQQALGQGPQFIFQYYEEEERQRGNFPDRFSGHQFPNYSSELNVNALLLGDSALYLCASSLERGIQYFGAGTRLSVL.

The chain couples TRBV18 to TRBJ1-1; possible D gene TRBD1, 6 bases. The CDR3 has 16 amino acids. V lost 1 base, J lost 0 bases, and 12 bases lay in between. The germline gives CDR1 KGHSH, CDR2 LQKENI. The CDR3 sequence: CASSPQGQIMNTEAFF. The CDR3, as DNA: TGTGCCAGCTCACCACAAGGACAGATCATGAACACTGAAGCTTTCTTT.

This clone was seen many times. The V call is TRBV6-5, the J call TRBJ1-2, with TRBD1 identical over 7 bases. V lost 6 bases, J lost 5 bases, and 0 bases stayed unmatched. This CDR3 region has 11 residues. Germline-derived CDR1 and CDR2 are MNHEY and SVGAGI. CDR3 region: CASRTGYGYTF. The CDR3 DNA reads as TGTGCCAGCAGGACAGGGTATGGCTACACCTTC.

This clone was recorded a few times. In DNA form, the CDR3 reads TGTGCCAGCAGCCAGGGCCAGGGATTAGAGGGCTACACCTTC. Protein product: CASSQGQGLEGYTF. This sequence joins TRBV4-2 and TRBJ1-2; perhaps TRBD1 as D (5 bases). V lost 3 bases, J lost 8 bases, and 16 bases lay in between. CDR1 and CDR2 from the germline V gene are LGHNA and YNFKEQ. The CDR3 has 14 amino acids.